This TCR beta chain was captured in a study of T cell responses to AZD1222 COVID-19 vaccine. Study findings and constraints: Clonal diversity was possibly underestimated; the donors were predominantly white British and more often female.

This clone occurred a few times. The antigen is undetermined. From germline, CDR1 is KGHSH and CDR2 LQKENI. The CDR3 runs to 18 residues. V was shortened by 3 bases and J by 10 bases, with 25 bases between the two germline ends. Here immunoSEQ multiplex PCR was the method, and the copy in TCRdb shows in-frame clones only, minus some. The profile shows about 120,000 clones, less than 90% of them singletons. This receptor was obtained from an adult in good health. The V gene is TRBV18, the J gene TRBJ1-6; D is possibly TRBD1 (5 bases). Sequencing used peripheral blood, obtained on day 0 of AZD1222 vaccination. This CDR3 reads CASSPPSVIPGLESPLHF. In DNA, the CDR3 is TGTGCCAGCTCACCGCCTTCTGTAATACCAGGGCTAGAATCACCCCTCCACTTT.